The 10 T cell receptor beta chains presented below share a single source sample, sequenced in a study of spatial heterogeneity in lung cancer. TCRdb passed the 5' RACE reads through MiXCR, listing each CDR3 protein once. The sample yields over 45,000 distinct CDR3 sequences, approximately 12% seen once. Time point specified: blood at routine non-recurrence follow-up after resection. The material was PBMCs, obtained at follow-up. The receptors here all came from a male donor with early-stage non-small cell lung cancer.

This clonotype was counted at least ten times. The rearrangement uses TRBV29-1 and TRBJ2-3; TRBD1 matches 7 bases. Germline lookup yields CDR1 SQVTM and CDR2 ANQGSEA. The CDR3 loop spans 13 amino acids. V was pared by 4 bases and J by 5 bases, with 6 bases of the junction left unmatched. The CDR3 DNA reads as TGCAGCGTTGCCAGGGGGAATATAGATACGCAGTATTTT. Translation: CSVARGNIDTQYF.

In its sample, this clonotype was seen a few times. In DNA, the CDR3 is TGTGCCAGCAATATACAGGGTCTTTATGCTGAAGCTTTCTTT. This gives the protein CASNIQGLYAEAFF. The rearrangement links TRBV2 to TRBJ1-1, with D possibly being TRBD1 (6 bases). This CDR3 contains 14 residues. V was trimmed by 7 bases and J by 6 bases, leaving 18 bases between them. Per germline, CDR1 SNHLY and CDR2 FYNNEI.

This clonotype was seen at least ten times. This chain uses TRBV7-9 with TRBJ2-1, with TRBD2 matching over 10 bases. CDR3 length equals 15 residues. Germline V gene sequence: CDR1 SEHNR, CDR2 FQNEAQ (reference sequence). The junction had 3 bases not matched to a gene; V was cut back by 3 bases and J by 4 bases. CDR3 DNA: TGTGCCAGCAGCTTGCTAGCGGGAGCGTACAATGAGCAGTTCTTC. Protein product: CASSLLAGAYNEQFF.

In its sample, this clonotype was seen many times. At one end, the junction sequence differs from germline, possibly due to a read error. The chain has TRBV25-1 and TRBJ2-5; the D is unclear. CDR1 MGHDK and CDR2 SYGVNS come from the germline V gene. The CDR3 is 11 amino acids. The CDR3 reads CASAVGENQYF. CDR3 bases: TGTGCCAGCGCCGTGGGTGAGAACCAGTACTTC.

This clonotype was picked up many times. The J gene is TRBJ1-6, the V gene TRBV7-2; the D is unclear. This CDR3 region has 15 residues. V shed 7 bases and J shed 3 bases, with 13 bases lying between them. Germline loops: CDR1 SGHTA, CDR2 FQGNSA. The CDR3 nucleotides are TGTGCCAGCACGCTCAACGTAGGCTATAATTCACCCCTCCACTTT. Its translation: CASTLNVGYNSPLHF.

In this sample, this clonotype turned up many times. This chain connects TRBV7-9 to TRBJ2-7; D uncertain. The CDR3 is 12 amino acids. Trimming removed 6 bases at V and 5 bases at J, with 11 bases between. Germline CDR1 reads SEHNR; CDR2 reads FQNEAQ (reference sequence). The CDR3 sequence: CASRRVEDEQYF. In nucleotides, the CDR3 is TGTGCCAGCAGACGAGTTGAAGACGAGCAGTACTTC.

This clonotype was recorded at least ten times. The V gene is TRBV7-9, the J gene TRBJ2-3; D not resolved. The CDR3 runs 13 residues. Germline V lookup: CDR1 SEHNR, CDR2 FQNEAQ (reference sequence). Trimming cost V 3 bases and J 0 bases, with 4 bases left between them. The CDR3 here is CASSLGSTDTQYF. The CDR3 coding sequence is TGTGCCAGCAGCTTGGGCAGCACAGATACGCAGTATTTT.

This clonotype was detected a few times. The rearrangement joins TRBV7-2 to TRBJ2-2; possibly TRBD2 for D (6 bases). With 0 bases removed from V and 2 bases from J, the gap between germline ends came to 7 bases. The CDR3 has 15 residues. CDR1 and CDR2 (germline): SGHTA, FQGNSA. The CDR3 DNA reads TGTGCCAGCAGCTTAGCGGGAGGCAACACCGGGGAGCTGTTTTTT. It translates to CASSLAGGNTGELFF.

The rearrangement links TRBV28 to TRBJ1-1; a weak D match, TRBD1 (5 bases). The V gene's germline CDR1 is MDHEN and CDR2 SYDVKM. The CDR3 contains 12 residues. V was clipped by 4 bases and J by 8 bases, with 11 bases between them. CDR3 coding DNA: TGTGCCAGCAGTTCGCAGGGTCCCGAAGCTTTCTTT. Encoded protein: CASSSQGPEAFF.

This clonotype was picked up a small number of times. This chain joins TRBV6-2 or TRBV6-3 and TRBJ2-7; 7 bases line up with TRBD1. The CDR3 loop spans 15 amino acids. In germline, CDR1 is MNHEY, CDR2 SVGEGT. The V and J ends lost 6 bases and 3 bases, in that order; junction bases with no gene match: 11. The CDR3 is CASSSYGTANYEQYF. The DNA of the CDR3 is TGTGCCAGCAGCTCGTACGGGACAGCGAACTACGAGCAGTACTTC.